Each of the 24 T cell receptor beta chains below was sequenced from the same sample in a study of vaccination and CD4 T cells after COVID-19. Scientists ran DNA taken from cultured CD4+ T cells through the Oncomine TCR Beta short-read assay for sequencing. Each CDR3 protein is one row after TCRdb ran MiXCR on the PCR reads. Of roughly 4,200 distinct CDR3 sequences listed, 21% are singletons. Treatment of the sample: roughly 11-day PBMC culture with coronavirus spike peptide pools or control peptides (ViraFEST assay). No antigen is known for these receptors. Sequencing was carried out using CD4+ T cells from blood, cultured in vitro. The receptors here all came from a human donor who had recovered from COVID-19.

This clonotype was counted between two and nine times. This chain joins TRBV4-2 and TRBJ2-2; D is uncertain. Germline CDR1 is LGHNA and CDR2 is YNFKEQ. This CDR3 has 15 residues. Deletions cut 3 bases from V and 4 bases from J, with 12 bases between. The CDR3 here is CASSQSAVTTGELFF. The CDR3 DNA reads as TGTGCCAGCAGCCAGTCGGCAGTGACCACCGGGGAGCTGTTTTTT.

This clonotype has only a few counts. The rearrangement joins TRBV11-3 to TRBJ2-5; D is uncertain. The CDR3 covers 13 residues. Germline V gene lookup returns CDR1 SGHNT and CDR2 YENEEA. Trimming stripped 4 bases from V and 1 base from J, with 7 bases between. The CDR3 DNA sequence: TGTGCCAGCAGCTCCGACGGCCAAGAGACCCAGTACTTC. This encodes CASSSDGQETQYF.

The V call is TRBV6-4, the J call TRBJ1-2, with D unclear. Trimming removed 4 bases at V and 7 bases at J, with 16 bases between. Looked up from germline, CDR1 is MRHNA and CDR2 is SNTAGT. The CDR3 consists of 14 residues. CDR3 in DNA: TGTGCCAGCAGTGCCTACCTTGACGTCAGTGGCTACACCTTC. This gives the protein CASSAYLDVSGYTF.

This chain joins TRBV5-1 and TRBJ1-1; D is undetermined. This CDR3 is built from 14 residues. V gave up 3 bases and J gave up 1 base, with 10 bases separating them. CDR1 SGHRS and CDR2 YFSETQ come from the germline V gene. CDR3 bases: TGCGCCAGCAGCTCCTACGTTACGAACACTGAAGCTTTCTTT. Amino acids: CASSSYVTNTEAFF.

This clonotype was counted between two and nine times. CDR3 bases: TGCAGTGCTGGTTCTGGGACTAGCTGGGAGACCCAGTACTTC. Translated, it gives CSAGSGTSWETQYF. This chain joins TRBV20-1 and TRBJ2-5; 9 positions match TRBD2. The germline CDR1 and CDR2 sequences are DFQATT and SNEGSKA (reference sequence). The CDR3 spans 14 residues. The trim removed 5 bases at V and 5 bases at J, leaving 9 bases unmatched.

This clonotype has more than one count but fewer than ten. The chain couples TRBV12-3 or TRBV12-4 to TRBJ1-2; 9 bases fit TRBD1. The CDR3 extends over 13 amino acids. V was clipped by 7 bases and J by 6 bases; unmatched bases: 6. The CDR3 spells CASNQDRGNGYTF. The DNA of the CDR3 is TGTGCCAGCAACCAGGACAGGGGAAATGGCTACACCTTC.

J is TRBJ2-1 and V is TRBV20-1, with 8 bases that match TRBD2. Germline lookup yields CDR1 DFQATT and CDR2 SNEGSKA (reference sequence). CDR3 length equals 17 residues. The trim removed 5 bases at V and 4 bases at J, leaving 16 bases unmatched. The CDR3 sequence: CSAPPKRGPEGYNEQFF. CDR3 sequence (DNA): TGCAGTGCTCCCCCCAAGCGGGGGCCGGAAGGTTACAATGAGCAGTTCTTC.

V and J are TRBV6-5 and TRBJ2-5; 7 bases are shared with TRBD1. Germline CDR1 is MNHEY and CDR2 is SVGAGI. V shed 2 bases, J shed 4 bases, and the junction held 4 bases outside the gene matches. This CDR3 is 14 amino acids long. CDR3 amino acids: CASSYRGPRETQYF. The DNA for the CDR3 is TGTGCCAGCAGTTACAGGGGGCCTCGAGAGACCCAGTACTTC.

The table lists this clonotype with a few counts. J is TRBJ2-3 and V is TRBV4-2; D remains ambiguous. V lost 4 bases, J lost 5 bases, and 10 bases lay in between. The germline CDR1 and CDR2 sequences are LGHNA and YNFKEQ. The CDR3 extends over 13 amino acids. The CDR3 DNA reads TGTGCCAGCAGCCGCCCAGCCGGAGATACGCAGTATTTT. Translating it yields CASSRPAGDTQYF.

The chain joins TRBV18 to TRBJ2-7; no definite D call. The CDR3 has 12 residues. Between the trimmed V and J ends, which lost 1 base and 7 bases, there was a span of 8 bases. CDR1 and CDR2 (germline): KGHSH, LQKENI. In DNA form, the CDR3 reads TGTGCCAGCTCACCACGAATGGGGGAGCAGTACTTC. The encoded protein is CASSPRMGEQYF.

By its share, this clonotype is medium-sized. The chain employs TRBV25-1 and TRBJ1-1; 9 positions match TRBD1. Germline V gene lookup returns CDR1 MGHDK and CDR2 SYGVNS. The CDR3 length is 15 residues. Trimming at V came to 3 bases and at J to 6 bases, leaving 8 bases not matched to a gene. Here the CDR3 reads CASSDIDRGKSEAFF. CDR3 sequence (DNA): TGTGCCAGCAGTGATATCGACAGGGGGAAATCTGAAGCTTTCTTT.

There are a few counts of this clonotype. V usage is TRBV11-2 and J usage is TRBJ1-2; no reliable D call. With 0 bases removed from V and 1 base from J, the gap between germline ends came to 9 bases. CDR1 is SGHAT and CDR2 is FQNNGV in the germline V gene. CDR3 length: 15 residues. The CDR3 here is CASSLDARVNYGYTF. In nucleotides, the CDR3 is TGTGCCAGCAGCTTAGATGCCCGGGTTAACTATGGCTACACCTTC. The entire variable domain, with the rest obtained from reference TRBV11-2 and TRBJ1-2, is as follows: EAGVAQSPRYKIIEKRQSVAFWCNPISGHATLYWYQQILGQGPKLLIQFQNNGVVDDSQLPKDRFSAERLKGVDSTLKIQPAKLEDSAVYLCASSLDARVNYGYTFGSGTRLTVV.

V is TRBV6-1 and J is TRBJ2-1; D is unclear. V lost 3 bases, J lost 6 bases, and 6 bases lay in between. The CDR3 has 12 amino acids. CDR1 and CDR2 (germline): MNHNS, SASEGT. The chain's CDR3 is CASSDRSNEQFF. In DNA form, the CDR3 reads TGTGCCAGCAGTGACAGGTCCAATGAGCAGTTCTTC.

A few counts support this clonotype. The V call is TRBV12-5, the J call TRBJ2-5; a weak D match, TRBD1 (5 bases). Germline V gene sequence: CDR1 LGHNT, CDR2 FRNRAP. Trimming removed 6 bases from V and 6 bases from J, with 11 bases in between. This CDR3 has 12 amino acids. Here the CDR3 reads CASGRAWQTQYF. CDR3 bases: TGTGCTAGTGGCAGGGCCTGGCAGACCCAGTACTTC. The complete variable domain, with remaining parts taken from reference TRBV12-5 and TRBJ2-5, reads DARVTQTPRHKVTEMGQEVTMRCQPILGHNTVFWYRQTMMQGLELLAYFRNRAPLDDSGMPKDRFSAEMPDATLATLKIQPSEPRDSAVYFCASGRAWQTQYFGPGTRLLVL.

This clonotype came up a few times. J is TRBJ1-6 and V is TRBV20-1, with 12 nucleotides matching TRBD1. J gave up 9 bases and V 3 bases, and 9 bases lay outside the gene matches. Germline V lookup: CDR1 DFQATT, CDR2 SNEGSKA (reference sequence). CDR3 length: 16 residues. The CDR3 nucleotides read TGCAGTGCTAGGGACCCCGGGACAGGGGGCGGTTCACCCCTCCACTTT. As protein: CSARDPGTGGGSPLHF.

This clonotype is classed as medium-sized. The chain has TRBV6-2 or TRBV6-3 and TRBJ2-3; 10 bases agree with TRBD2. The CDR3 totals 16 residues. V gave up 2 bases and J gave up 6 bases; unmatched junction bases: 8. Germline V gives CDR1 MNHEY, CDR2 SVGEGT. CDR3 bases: TGTGCCAGCAGTTACACGCAGCGGGGGGGCTCTGATACGCAGTATTTT. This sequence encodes CASSYTQRGGSDTQYF.

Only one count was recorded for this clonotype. The CDR3: CASSFGRGGVDEQFF. The CDR3, as DNA: TGTGCCAGCAGCTTCGGGCGGGGGGGCGTCGATGAGCAGTTCTTC. This chain uses TRBV5-4 with TRBJ2-1; 9 nucleotides line up with TRBD2. V dropped 2 bases and J dropped 8; count of bases not matched to a gene: 8. The CDR3 runs to 15 residues. The germline gives CDR1 SGHNT, CDR2 YYREEE (reference sequence).

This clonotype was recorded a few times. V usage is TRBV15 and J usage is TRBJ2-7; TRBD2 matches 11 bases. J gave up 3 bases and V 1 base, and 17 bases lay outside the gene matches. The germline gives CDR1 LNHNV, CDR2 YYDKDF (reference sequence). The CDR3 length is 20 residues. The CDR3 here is CATSRGERLAGGRADYEQYF. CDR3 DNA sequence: TGTGCCACCAGCAGAGGGGAAAGGCTAGCGGGGGGCCGGGCCGACTACGAGCAGTACTTC.

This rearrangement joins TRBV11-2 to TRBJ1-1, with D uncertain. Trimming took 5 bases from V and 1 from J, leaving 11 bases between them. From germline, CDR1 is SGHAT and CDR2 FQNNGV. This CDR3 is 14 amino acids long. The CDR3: CASSLLGKNTEAFF. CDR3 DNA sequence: TGTGCCAGCAGCCTACTGGGGAAGAACACTGAAGCTTTCTTT.

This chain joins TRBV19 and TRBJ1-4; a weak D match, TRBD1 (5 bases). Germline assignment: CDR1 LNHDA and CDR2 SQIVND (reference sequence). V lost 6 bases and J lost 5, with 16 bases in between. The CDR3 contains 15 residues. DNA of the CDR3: TGTGCCAGTAGCCCACCCGGGACCTTCAATGAAAAACTGTTTTTT. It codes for CASSPPGTFNEKLFF.

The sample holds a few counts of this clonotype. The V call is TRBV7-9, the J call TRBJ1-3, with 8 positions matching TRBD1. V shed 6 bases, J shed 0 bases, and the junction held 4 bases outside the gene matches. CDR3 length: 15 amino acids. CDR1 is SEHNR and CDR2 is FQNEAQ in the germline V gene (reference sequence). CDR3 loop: CASSSTGGSGNTIYF. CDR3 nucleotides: TGTGCCAGCAGTTCAACAGGGGGCTCTGGAAACACCATATATTTT.

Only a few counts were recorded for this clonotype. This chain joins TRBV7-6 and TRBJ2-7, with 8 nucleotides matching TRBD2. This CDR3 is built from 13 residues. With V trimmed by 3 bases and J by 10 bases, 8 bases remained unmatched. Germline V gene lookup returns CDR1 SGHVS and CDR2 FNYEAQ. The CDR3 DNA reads TGTGCCAGCAGCTTCTTAGCGGGGCCCGACCAGTACTTC. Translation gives CASSFLAGPDQYF.

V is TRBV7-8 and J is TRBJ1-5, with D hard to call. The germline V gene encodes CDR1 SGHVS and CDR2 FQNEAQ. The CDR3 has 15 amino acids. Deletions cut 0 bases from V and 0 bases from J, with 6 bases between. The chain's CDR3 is CASSLARVSNQPQHF. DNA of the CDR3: TGTGCCAGCAGCTTAGCGCGGGTTAGCAATCAGCCCCAGCATTTT.

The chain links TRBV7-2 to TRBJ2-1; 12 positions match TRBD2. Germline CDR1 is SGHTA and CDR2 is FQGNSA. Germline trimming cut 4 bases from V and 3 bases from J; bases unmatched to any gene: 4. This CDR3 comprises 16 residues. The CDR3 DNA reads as TGTGCCAGCAGCTCCCGGACTAGCGGGATCTACAATGAGCAGTTCTTC. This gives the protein CASSSRTSGIYNEQFF.